The clone carrying this TCR beta chain was recorded a few times. The data were taken from a study of ipilimumab plus nivolumab after autologous stem cell transplantation. This CDR3 is built from 13 residues. Germline values: CDR1 LNHDA, CDR2 SQIVND (reference sequence). Trimming cost V 6 bases and J 4 bases, with 10 bases left between them. Clones were read by immunoSEQ multiplex PCR, and TCRdb kept only the in-frame ones, dropping some. In the table there are 15,000 or so clones, less than 75% of which are singletons. The chain couples TRBV19 to TRBJ1-5, with D possibly being TRBD1 (6 bases). This clonotype was obtained from a male donor with diffuse large B-cell lymphoma. Source: PBMCs, taken in a trial of ipilimumab plus nivolumab as post-transplant consolidation. The CDR3 is CASRIRGNQPQHF. CDR3 in DNA: TGTGCCAGTAGGATTAGGGGGAATCAGCCCCAGCATTTT. Full variable domain (rest looked up from reference TRBV19 and TRBJ1-5): DGGITQSPKYLFRKEGQNVTLSCEQNLNHDAMYWYRQDPGQGLRLIYYSQIVNDFQKGDIAEGYSVSREKKESFPLTVTSAQKNPTAFYLCASRIRGNQPQHFGDGTRLSIL.